One sample yielded the 8 T cell receptor beta chains listed below, sequenced in a study of blood T cell repertoires in COVID-19. The protocol was immunoSEQ multiplex PCR, while the TCRdb copy is restricted to in-frame clones and leaves out a portion. The table has 95,000 to 150,000 clones, over 70% seen once. The sample comprised peripheral blood. These receptors were taken from a woman aged 50 to 60 with acute or convalescent COVID-19.

J is TRBJ1-1 and V is TRBV7-3, with 8 bases that match TRBD1. With V trimmed by 4 bases and J by 1 base, 5 bases remained unmatched. Germline assignment: CDR1 SGHTA and CDR2 FQGTGA. The CDR3 is made up of 15 amino acids. The CDR3 nucleotides are TGTGCCAGCAGCTCCTCCGGGACAGGGAACACTGAAGCTTTCTTT. It encodes CASSSSGTGNTEAFF.

The chain carries TRBV27 and TRBJ2-7; TRBD2 matches 12 bases. CDR1 is MNHEY and CDR2 is SMNVEV in the germline V gene (reference sequence). The CDR3 totals 15 residues. V gave up 2 bases and J gave up 6 bases; unmatched junction bases: 5. CDR3 protein: CASSLESGLAGEQYF. Here the CDR3 DNA reads TGTGCCAGCAGTTTAGAGTCGGGACTAGCGGGCGAGCAGTACTTC.

The chain employs TRBV27 and TRBJ1-1; a possible D gene is TRBD1 (6 bases). CDR3 length equals 18 residues. Per germline, CDR1 MNHEY and CDR2 SMNVEV (reference sequence). Trimming removed 5 bases from V and 3 bases from J, with 25 bases in between. The CDR3 loop reads CASSPRGGSPQGHTEAFF. The CDR3 DNA reads as TGTGCCAGCAGTCCCCGGGGAGGGTCCCCCCAGGGGCACACTGAAGCTTTCTTT.

The chain couples TRBV7-8 to TRBJ2-7; 11 bases are a match to TRBD2. This CDR3 is built from 17 residues. V gave up 1 base and J gave up 3 bases; unmatched junction bases: 8. Germline V CDR1 and CDR2: SGHVS, FQNEAQ. The DNA for the CDR3 is TGTGCCAGCAGCTTAGTAGGGTCTAGCGGGGGGAACTACGAGCAGTACTTC. This sequence encodes CASSLVGSSGGNYEQYF.

The gene calls are TRBV24-1 and TRBJ2-5; D is perhaps TRBD2 (7 bases). V was trimmed by 3 bases and J by 0 bases, leaving 22 bases between them. Germline CDR1 is KGHDR and CDR2 is SFDVKD. The CDR3 contains 19 residues. The CDR3 sequence is CATSDPLPQRDIDQETQYF. The CDR3 nucleotides read TGTGCCACCAGTGATCCCTTACCTCAGCGGGACATCGACCAAGAGACCCAGTACTTC.

The genes are TRBV3-1 (or the pseudogene TRBV3-2) and TRBJ1-2, with TRBD1 as a possible D gene (5 bases). The length of the CDR3 is 13 residues. Germline-derived CDR1 and CDR2 are LGHDT and YNNKEL (reference sequence). Trimming removed 0 bases from V and 5 bases from J, with 7 bases in between. In DNA form, the CDR3 reads TGTGCCAGCAGCCAAGACAAGGGGTATGGCTACACCTTC. This gives the protein CASSQDKGYGYTF.

The V and J genes are TRBV28 and TRBJ2-1; unclear D gene. Germline CDR1 and CDR2: MDHEN and SYDVKM. Trimming shortened V by 0 bases and J by 0 bases, and 6 bases separated the two germline ends. The CDR3 sequence is 15 residues long. The CDR3 region has the DNA TGTGCCAGCAGTTTATGGCAGTCCTCCTACAATGAGCAGTTCTTC. This sequence encodes CASSLWQSSYNEQFF.

V gene TRBV10-3 combines with J gene TRBJ2-5, with a tentative D call TRBD2 (6 bases). V was clipped by 10 bases and J by 5 bases, with 14 bases between them. The CDR3 is 12 residues long. The germline CDR1 and CDR2 sequences are ENHRY and SYGVKD. This CDR3 is CASALAGETQYF. DNA for the CDR3: TGTGCCAGCGCACTAGCTGGGGAGACCCAGTACTTC.